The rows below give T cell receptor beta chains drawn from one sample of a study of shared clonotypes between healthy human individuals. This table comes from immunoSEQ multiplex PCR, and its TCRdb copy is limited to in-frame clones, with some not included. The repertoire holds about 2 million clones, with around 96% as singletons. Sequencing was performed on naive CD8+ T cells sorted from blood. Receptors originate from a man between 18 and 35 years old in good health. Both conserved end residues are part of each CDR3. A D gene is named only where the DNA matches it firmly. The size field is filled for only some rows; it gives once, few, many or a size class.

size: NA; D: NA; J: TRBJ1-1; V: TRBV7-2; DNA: TGTGCCAGCAGCCCCACACTGAACACTGAAGCTTTCTTT; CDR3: CASSPTLNTEAFF
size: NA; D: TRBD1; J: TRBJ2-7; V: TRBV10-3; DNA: TGTGCCATCAGCCCGACAGGGTTCCCCTACGAGCAGTACTTC; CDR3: CAISPTGFPYEQYF
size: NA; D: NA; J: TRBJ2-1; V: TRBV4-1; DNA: TGCGCCAGCAGTCGTACCGGGACTTCTTACAATGAGCAGTTCTTC; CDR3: CASSRTGTSYNEQFF
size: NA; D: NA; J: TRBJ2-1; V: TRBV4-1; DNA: TGCGCCAGCAGCTATTCCACCCTGAGCTCCTACAATGAGCAGTTCTTC; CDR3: CASSYSTLSSYNEQFF
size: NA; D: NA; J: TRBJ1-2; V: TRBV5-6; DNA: TGTGCCAGCAGCTCGAGAGAGACTACTATTTATGGCTACACCTTC; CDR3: CASSSRETTIYGYTF
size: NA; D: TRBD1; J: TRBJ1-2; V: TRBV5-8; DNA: TGTGCCAGCAGCTCTGGACAGGGATACAGCTACACCTTC; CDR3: CASSSGQGYSYTF
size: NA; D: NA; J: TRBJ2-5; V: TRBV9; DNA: TGTGCCAGCAGCGATGGGACACTGGGAGAGACCCAGTACTTC; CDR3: CASSDGTLGETQYF
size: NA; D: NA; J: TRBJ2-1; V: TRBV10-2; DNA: TGCGCCAGCAGTGAACCCGCTGGGAATGAGCAGTTCTTC; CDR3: CASSEPAGNEQFF
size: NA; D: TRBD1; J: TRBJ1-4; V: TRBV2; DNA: TGTGCCAAACGCGGGACAGGGGATGAAAAACTGTTTTTT; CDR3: CAKRGTGDEKLFF
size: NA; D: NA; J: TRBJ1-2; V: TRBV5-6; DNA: TGTGCCAGCAGCTTGGGGGCGGGGCCCTTAGGCTATGGCTACACCTTC; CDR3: CASSLGAGPLGYGYTF
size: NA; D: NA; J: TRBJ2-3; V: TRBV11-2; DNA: TGTGCCAGCAGCTTAGGGGGGGTGGATACGCAGTATTTT; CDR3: CASSLGGVDTQYF
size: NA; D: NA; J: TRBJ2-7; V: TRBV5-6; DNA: TGTGCCAGCAGACAACTAGAGGGCGACGAGCAGTACTTC; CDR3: CASRQLEGDEQYF
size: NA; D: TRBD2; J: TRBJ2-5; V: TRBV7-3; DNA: TGTGCCAGCAGCTTAGGACTAGGTCCCGGGGAGACCCAGTACTTC; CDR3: CASSLGLGPGETQYF
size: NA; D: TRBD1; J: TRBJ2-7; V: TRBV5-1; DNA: TGCGCCAGCAGCTTGGATGCATCGACAGGGGACTACGAGCAGTACTTC; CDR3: CASSLDASTGDYEQYF
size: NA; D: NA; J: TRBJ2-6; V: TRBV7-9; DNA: TGTGCCAGCAGCTCATTCCTTGACAGCTCTGGGGCCAACGTCCTGACTTTC; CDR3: CASSSFLDSSGANVLTF
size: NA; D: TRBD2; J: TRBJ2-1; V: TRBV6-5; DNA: TGTGCCAGCACTTCGTCCGGGAGGGCCTATGAGCAGTTCTTC; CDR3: CASTSSGRAYEQFF
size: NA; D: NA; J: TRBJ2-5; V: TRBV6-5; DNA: TGTGCCAGCAGGCCAGACCAAGAGACCCAGTACTTC; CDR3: CASRPDQETQYF
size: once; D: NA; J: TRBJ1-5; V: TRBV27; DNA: TGTGCCAGCCGGGTGGTAGGGAGTAATCAGCCCCAGCATTTT; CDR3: CASRVVGSNQPQHF
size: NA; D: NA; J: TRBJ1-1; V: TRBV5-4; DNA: TGTGCCAGCAGCGGGCTCTCTTCTGAAGCTTTCTTT; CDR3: CASSGLSSEAFF
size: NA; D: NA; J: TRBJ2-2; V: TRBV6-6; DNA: TGTGCCAGCACCCAATGGGGGACGGCGAACACCGGGGAGCTGTTTTTT; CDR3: CASTQWGTANTGELFF
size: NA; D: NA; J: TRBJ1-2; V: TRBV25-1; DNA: TGTGCCAGCAGTGAATTTGGGATAGCACCCTACACCTTC; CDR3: CASSEFGIAPYTF
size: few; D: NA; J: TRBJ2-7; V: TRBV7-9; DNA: TGTGCCAGCAGCTCGGAGGGACAGCCCTACGAGCAGTACTTC; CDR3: CASSSEGQPYEQYF
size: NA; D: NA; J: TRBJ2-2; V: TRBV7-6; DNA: TGTGCCAGCAGCCCCCTTGTAGTGGACACCGGGGAGCTGTTTTTT; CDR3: CASSPLVVDTGELFF
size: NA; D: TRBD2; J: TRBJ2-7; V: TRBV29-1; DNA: TGCAGCGTTTTGGGGGGGAGGACTGGCAATTCCTACGAGCAGTACTTC; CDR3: CSVLGGRTGNSYEQYF
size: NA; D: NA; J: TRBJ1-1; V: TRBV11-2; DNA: TGTGCCAGCAGCTCTCTGTCCTATAACACTGAAGCTTTCTTT; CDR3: CASSSLSYNTEAFF
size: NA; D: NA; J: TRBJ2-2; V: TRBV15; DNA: TGTGCCACCAGCAGAGAGTTAGGGGAGGTTAGGACCGGGGAGCTGTTTTTT; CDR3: CATSRELGEVRTGELFF
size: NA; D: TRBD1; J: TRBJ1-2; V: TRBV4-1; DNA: TGCGCCAGCAGCCAATCGACAGGGGCTAACTATGGCTACACCTTC; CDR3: CASSQSTGANYGYTF
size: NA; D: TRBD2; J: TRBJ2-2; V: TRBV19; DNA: TGTGCCAGTAGTATAGATCTATTTGGGACTAGCGGGAGGGCCGTGACCGGGGAGCTGTTTTTT; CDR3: CASSIDLFGTSGRAVTGELFF
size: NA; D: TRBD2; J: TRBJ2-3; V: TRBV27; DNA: TGTGCCAGCAGTTTATCAATACCGGGACTAGCGGGAGTCCCAGATACGCAGTATTTT; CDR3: CASSLSIPGLAGVPDTQYF
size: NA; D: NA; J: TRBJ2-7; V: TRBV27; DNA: TGTGCCAGCAGTTTTCAATCGCTCCCGGAATGGGGCTACGAGCAGTACTTC; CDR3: CASSFQSLPEWGYEQYF
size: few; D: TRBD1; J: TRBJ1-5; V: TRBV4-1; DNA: TGCGCCAGCAGCCAAGAACGGTGGGAACAGGGGTATCAGCCCCAGCATTTT; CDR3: CASSQERWEQGYQPQHF
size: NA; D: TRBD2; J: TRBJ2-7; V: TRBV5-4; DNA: TGTGCCAGCAGCGAAGTAGCGGGGGGACCCTACGAGCAGTACTTC; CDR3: CASSEVAGGPYEQYF
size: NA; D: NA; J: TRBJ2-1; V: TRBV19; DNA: TGTGCCAGTATGACGGCCAGTGAGCAGTTCTTC; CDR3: CASMTASEQFF
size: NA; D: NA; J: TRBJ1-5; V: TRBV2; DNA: TGTGCCAGCAACTGGGTGGAGGATCAGCCCCAGCATTTT; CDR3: CASNWVEDQPQHF